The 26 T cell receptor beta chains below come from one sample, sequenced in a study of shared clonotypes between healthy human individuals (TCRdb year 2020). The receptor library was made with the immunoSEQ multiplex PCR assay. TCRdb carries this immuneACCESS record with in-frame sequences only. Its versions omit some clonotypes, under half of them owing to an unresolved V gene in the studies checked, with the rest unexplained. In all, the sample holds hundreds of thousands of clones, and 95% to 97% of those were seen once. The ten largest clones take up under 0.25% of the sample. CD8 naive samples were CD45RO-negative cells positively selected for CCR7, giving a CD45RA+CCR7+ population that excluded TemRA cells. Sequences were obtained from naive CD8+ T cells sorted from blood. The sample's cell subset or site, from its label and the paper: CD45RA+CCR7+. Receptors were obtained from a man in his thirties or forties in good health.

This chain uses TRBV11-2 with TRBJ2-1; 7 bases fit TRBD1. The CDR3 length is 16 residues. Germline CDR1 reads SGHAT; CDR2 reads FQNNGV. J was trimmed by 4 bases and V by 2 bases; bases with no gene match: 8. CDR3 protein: CASSLPRDRPYNEQFF. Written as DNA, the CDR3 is TGTGCCAGCAGCTTACCCCGGGACAGACCATACAATGAGCAGTTCTTC.

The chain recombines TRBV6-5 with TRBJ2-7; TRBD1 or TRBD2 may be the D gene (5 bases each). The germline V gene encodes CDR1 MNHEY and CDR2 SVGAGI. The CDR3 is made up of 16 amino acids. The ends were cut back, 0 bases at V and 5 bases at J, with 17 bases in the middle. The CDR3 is CASSYSIAQGGNEQYF. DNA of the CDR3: TGTGCCAGCAGTTACTCGATAGCGCAGGGTGGGAACGAGCAGTACTTC.

The CDR3: CASSHGGSTEAFF. The CDR3, as DNA: TGTGCCAGCAGCCACGGGGGGAGCACTGAAGCTTTCTTT. V usage is TRBV14 and J usage is TRBJ1-1; tentatively, D is TRBD1 (5 bases). The CDR3 length is 13 residues. With 3 bases removed from V and 4 bases from J, the gap between germline ends came to 9 bases. Per germline, CDR1 SGHDN and CDR2 FVKESK.

DNA for the CDR3: TGCGCCAGCAGCCAAGTTTTGGGGGGTCGGGGCTTCGACGAAAAACTGTTTTTT. Translation gives CASSQVLGGRGFDEKLFF. The rearrangement uses TRBV4-1 and TRBJ1-4; tentative D call: TRBD1 (5 bases). This CDR3 region has 18 residues. Looked up from germline, CDR1 is MGHRA and CDR2 is YSYEKL. V was trimmed by 1 base and J by 8 bases, leaving 23 bases between them.

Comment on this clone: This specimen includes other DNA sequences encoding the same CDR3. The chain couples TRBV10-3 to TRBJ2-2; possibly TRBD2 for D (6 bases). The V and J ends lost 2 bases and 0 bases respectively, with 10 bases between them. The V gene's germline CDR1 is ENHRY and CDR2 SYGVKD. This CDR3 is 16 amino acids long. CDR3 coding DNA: TGTGCCATCAGTGAGAGTGTAGCGGCGAACACCGGGGAGCTGTTTTTT. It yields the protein CAISESVAANTGELFF.

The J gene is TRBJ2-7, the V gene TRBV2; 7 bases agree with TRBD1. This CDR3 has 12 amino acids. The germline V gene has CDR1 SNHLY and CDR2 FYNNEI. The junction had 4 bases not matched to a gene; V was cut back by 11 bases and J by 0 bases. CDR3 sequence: CASRGISYEQYF. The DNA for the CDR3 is TGTGCCTCCAGGGGGATCTCCTACGAGCAGTACTTC. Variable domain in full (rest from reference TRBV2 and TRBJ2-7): EPEVTQTPSHQVTQMGQEVILRCVPISNHLYFYWYRQILGQKVEFLVSFYNNEISEKSEIFDDQFSVERPDGSNFTLKIRSTKLEDSAMYFCASRGISYEQYFGPGTRLTVT.

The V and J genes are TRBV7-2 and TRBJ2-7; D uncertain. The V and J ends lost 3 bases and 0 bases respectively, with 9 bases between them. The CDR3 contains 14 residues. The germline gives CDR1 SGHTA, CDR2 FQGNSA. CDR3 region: CASSFDQVSYEQYF. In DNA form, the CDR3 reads TGTGCCAGCAGCTTCGACCAGGTCTCCTACGAGCAGTACTTC.

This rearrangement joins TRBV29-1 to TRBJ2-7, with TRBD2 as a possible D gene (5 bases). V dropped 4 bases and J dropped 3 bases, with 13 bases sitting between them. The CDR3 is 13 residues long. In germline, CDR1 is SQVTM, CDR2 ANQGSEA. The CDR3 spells CSVVELASYEQYF. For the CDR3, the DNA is TGCAGCGTTGTAGAGCTAGCTAGCTACGAGCAGTACTTC.

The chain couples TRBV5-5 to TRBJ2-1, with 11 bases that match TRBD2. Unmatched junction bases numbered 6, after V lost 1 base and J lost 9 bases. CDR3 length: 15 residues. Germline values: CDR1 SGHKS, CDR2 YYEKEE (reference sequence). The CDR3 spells CASSLTSGSSGEQFF. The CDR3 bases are TGTGCCAGCAGCTTGACTAGCGGGAGTTCCGGTGAGCAGTTCTTC.

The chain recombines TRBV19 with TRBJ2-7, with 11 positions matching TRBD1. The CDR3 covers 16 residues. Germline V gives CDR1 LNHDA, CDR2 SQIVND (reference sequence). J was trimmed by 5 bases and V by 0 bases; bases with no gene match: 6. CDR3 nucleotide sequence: TGTGCCAGTAGTATAGATCAGGACAGGGGGCCGCACGAGCAGTACTTC. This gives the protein CASSIDQDRGPHEQYF.

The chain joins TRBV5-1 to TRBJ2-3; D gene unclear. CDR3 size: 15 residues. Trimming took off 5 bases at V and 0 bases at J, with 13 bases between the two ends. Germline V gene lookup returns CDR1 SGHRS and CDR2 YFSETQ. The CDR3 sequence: CASRLYGRSTDTQYF. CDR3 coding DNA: TGCGCCAGCAGGCTCTACGGGCGGAGCACAGATACGCAGTATTTT.

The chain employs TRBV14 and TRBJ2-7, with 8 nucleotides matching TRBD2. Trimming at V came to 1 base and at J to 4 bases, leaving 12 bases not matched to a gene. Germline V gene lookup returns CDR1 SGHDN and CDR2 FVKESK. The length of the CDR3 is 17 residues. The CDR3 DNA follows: TGTGCCAGCAGCCAAGCCCCAGCGGGGGCACTCGGATACGAGCAGTACTTC. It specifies CASSQAPAGALGYEQYF. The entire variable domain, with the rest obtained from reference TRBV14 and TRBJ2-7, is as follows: EAGVTQFPSHSVIEKGQTVTLRCDPISGHDNLYWYRRVMGKEIKFLLHFVKESKQDESGMPNNRFLAERTGGTYSTLKVQPAELEDSGVYFCASSQAPAGALGYEQYFGPGTRLTVT.

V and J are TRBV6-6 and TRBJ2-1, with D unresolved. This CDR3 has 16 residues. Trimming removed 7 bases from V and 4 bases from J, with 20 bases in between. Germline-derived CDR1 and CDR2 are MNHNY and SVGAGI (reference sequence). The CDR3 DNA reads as TGTGCCAGCACCGCTGTTAAGGCCGACCTTTACAATGAGCAGTTCTTC. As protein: CASTAVKADLYNEQFF.

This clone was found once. CDR3 region: CASSPDSAGNTIYF. CDR3 bases: TGTGCCAGCAGCCCCGATAGCGCTGGAAACACCATATATTTT. This chain uses TRBV13 with TRBJ1-3, with D unclear. V lost 5 bases to trimming and J lost 2 bases, with 10 bases between them. Germline lookup yields CDR1 PRHDT and CDR2 FYEKMQ (reference sequence). The CDR3 spans 14 residues.

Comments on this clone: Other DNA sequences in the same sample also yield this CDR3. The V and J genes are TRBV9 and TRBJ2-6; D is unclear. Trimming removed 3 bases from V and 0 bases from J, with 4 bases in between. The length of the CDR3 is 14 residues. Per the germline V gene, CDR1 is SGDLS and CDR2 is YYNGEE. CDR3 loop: CASSGSSGANVLTF. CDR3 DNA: TGTGCCAGCAGCGGTTCCTCTGGGGCCAACGTCCTGACTTTC.

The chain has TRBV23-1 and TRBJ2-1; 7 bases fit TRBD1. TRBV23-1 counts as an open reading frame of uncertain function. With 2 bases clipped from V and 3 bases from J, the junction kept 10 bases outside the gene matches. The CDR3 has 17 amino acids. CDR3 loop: CASSQQDREGFYNEQFF. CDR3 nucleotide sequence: TGCGCCAGCAGTCAACAAGACAGGGAAGGATTCTACAATGAGCAGTTCTTC.

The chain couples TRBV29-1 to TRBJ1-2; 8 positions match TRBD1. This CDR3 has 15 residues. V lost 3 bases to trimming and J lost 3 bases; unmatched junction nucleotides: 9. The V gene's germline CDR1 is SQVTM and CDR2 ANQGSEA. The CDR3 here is CSVEAGAGQDYGYTF. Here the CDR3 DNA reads TGCAGCGTTGAGGCAGGGGCGGGACAGGACTATGGCTACACCTTC.

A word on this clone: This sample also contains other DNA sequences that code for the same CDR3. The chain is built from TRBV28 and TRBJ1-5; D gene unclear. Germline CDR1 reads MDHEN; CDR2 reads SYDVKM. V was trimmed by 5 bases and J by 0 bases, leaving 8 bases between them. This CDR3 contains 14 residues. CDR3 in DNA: TGTGCCAGCAGTCTTTCGTATAGCAATCAGCCCCAGCATTTT. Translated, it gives CASSLSYSNQPQHF.

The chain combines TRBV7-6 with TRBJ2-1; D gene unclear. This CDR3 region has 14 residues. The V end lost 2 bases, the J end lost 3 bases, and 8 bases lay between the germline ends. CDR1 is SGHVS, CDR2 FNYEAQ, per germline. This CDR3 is CASSLSEIYNEQFF. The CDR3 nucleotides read TGTGCCAGCAGCTTATCAGAGATCTACAATGAGCAGTTCTTC.

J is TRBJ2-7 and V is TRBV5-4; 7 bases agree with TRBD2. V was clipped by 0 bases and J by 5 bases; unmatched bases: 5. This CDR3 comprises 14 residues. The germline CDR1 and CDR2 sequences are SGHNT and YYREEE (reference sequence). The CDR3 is CASSLVGGRNEQYF. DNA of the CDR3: TGTGCCAGCAGCTTGGTGGGCGGGAGAAACGAGCAGTACTTC.

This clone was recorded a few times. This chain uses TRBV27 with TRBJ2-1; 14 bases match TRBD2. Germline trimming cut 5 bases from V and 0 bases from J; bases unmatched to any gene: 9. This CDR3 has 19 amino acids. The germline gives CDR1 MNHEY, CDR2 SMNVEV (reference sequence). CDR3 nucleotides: TGTGCCAGCAGTATCGGGACTAGCGGGAGACGGAGCTCCTACAATGAGCAGTTCTTC. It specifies CASSIGTSGRRSSYNEQFF.

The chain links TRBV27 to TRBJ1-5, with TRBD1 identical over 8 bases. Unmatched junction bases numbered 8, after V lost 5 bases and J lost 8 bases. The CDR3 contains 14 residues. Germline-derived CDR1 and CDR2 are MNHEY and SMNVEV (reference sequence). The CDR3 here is CASSPWTGLEPQHF. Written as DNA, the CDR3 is TGTGCCAGCAGTCCTTGGACAGGGCTGGAGCCCCAGCATTTT.

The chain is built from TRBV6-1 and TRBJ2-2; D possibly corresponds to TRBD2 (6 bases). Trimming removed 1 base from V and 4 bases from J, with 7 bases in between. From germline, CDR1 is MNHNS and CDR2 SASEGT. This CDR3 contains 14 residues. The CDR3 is CASSEEGGTGELFF. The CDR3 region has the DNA TGTGCCAGCAGTGAAGAGGGAGGCACCGGGGAGCTGTTTTTT.

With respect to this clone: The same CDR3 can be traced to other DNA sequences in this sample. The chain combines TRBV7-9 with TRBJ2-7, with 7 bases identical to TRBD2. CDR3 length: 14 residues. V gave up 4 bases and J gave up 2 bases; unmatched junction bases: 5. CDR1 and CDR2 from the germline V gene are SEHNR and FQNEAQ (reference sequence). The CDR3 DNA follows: TGTGCCAGCAGCTCCGGACTAGTGACCTACGAGCAGTACTTC. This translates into CASSSGLVTYEQYF.

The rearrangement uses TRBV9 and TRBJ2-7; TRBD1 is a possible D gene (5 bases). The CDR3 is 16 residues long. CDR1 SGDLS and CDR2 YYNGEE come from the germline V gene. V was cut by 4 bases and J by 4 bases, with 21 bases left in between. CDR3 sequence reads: CASSPARPEGAYEQYF. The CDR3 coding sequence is TGTGCCAGCAGCCCCGCCCGGCCAGAAGGGGCTTACGAGCAGTACTTC.

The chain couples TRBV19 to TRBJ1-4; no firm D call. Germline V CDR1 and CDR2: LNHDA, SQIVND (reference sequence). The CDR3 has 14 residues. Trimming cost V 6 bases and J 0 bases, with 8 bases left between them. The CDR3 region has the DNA TGTGCCAGTAGGGACCGAACAACTAATGAAAAACTGTTTTTT. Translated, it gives CASRDRTTNEKLFF. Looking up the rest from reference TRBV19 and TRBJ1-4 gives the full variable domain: DGGITQSPKYLFRKEGQNVTLSCEQNLNHDAMYWYRQDPGQGLRLIYYSQIVNDFQKGDIAEGYSVSREKKESFPLTVTSAQKNPTAFYLCASRDRTTNEKLFFGSGTQLSVL.